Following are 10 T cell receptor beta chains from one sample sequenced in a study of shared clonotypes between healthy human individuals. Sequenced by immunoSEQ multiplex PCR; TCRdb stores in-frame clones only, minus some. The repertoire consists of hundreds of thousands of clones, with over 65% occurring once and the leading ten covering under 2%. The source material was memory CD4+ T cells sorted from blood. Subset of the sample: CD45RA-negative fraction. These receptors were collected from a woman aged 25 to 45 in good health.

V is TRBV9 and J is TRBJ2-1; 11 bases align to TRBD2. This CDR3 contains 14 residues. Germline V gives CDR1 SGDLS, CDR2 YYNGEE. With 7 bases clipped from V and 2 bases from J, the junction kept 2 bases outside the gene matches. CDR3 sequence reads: CASGGLAAYNEQFF. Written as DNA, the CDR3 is TGTGCCAGCGGGGGACTAGCGGCCTACAATGAGCAGTTCTTC. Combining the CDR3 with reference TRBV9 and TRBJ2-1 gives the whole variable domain DSGVTQTPKHLITATGQRVTLRCSPRSGDLSVYWYQQSLDQGLQFLIQYYNGEERAKGNILERFSAQQFPDLHSELNLSSLELGDSALYFCASGGLAAYNEQFFGPGTRLTVL.

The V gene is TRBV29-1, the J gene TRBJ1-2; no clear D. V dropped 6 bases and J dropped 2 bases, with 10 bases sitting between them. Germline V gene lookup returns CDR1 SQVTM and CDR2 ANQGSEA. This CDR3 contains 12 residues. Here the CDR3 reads CSVSMDNYGYTF. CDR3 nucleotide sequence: TGCAGCGTATCTATGGACAACTATGGCTACACCTTC. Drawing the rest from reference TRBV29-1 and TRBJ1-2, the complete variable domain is SAVISQKPSRDICQRGTSLTIQCQVDSQVTMMFWYRQQPGQSLTLIATANQGSEATYESGFVIDKFPISRPNLTFSTLTVSNMSPEDSSIYLCSVSMDNYGYTFGSGTRLTVV.

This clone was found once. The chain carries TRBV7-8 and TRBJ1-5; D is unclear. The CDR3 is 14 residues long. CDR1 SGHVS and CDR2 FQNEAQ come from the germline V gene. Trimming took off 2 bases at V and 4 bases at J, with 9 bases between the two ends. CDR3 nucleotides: TGTGCCAGCAGCTTAAACGGTATGAATCAGCCCCAGCATTTT. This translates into CASSLNGMNQPQHF.

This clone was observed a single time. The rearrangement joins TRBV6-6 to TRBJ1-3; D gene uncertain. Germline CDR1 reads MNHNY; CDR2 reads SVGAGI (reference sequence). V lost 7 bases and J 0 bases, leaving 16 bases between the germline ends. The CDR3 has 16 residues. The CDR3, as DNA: TGTGCCAGCACGCCCCTGCCGCGAAGCTCTGGAAACACCATATATTTT. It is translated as CASTPLPRSSGNTIYF.

CDR3 in amino acids: CASSEVYEQYF. CDR3 in DNA: TGTGCCAGCAGCGAGGTTTACGAGCAGTACTTC. This chain links TRBV11-2 with TRBJ2-7; D is unclear. Looked up from germline, CDR1 is SGHAT and CDR2 is FQNNGV. This CDR3 has 11 amino acids. Trimming took off 5 bases at V and 4 bases at J, with 6 bases between the two ends.

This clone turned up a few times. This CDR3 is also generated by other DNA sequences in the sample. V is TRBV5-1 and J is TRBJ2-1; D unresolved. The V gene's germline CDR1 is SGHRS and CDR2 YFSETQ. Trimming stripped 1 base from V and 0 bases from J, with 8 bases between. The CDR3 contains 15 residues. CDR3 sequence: CASSLSSGSYNEQFF. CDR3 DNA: TGCGCCAGCAGCTTGAGTTCGGGCTCCTACAATGAGCAGTTCTTC.

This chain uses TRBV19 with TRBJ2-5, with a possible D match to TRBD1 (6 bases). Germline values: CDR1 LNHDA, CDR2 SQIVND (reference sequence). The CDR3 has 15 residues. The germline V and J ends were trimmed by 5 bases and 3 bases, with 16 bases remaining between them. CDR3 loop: CASSLPGTPKETQYF. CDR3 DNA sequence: TGTGCCAGTAGTCTGCCCGGGACACCTAAAGAGACCCAGTACTTC.

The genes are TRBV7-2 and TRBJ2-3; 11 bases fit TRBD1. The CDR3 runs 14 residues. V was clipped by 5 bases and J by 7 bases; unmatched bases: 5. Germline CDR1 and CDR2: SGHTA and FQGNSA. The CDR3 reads CASSTGQGANTQYF. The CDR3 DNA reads TGTGCCAGCAGCACAGGACAGGGGGCTAATACGCAGTATTTT. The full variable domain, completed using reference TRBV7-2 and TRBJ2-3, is GAGVSQSPSNKVTEKGKDVELRCDPISGHTALYWYRQSLGQGLEFLIYFQGNSAPDKSGLPSDRFSAERTGGSVSTLTIQRTQQEDSAVYLCASSTGQGANTQYFGPGTRLTVL.

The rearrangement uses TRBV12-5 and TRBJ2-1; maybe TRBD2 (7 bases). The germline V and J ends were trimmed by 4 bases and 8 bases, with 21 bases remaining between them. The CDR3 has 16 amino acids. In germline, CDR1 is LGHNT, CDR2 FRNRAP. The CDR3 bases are TGTGCTAGTGGTTCAAAGATTGGACTAGGGGGGTATGAGCAGTTCTTC. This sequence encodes CASGSKIGLGGYEQFF.

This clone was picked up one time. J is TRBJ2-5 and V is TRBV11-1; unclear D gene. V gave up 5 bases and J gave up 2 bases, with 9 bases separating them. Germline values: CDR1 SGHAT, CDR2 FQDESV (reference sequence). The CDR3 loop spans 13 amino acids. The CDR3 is CASSRRSQETQYF. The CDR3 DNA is TGTGCCAGCAGCCGCAGATCACAAGAGACCCAGTACTTC.